The rows below give T cell receptor beta chains drawn from one sample of a study of beta chain features in type 1 diabetes. Profiling relied on immunoSEQ multiplex PCR, and the TCRdb table lists in-frame clones only, not all of them. The repertoire holds fewer than 110,000 clones, about 26% seen once, with about 0.49% in the top ten. Input material: central memory CD4+ T cells from blood. These receptors were obtained from a woman aged 18 to 35 with type 1 diabetes. The CDR3 runs from the conserved cysteine through the conserved F or W. A D gene is named only where the DNA matches it firmly. Part of the rows lack a size; the others show once, few, many or a class for expanded clones.

TRBD2 TRBJ2-4 few TRBV10-3 TGTGCCATCAGTGACTCCCACGGGACTAAAGACATTCAGTACTTC CAISDSHGTKDIQYF
TRBD1 TRBJ1-2 few TRBV19 TGTGCCAGTAGTATAGGGGGCCGGACAGGGCGGCATGGCTACACCTTC CASSIGGRTGRHGYTF
NA TRBJ2-7 NA TRBV10-2 TGCGCCAGCAGTGAGTCCCACAGATCCTACGAGCAGTACTTC CASSESHRSYEQYF
NA TRBJ1-1 few TRBV6-6 TGTGCCAGCAGCATGTTCCAATTGAACACTGAAGCTTTCTTT CASSMFQLNTEAFF
NA TRBJ2-3 NA TRBV11-2 TGTGCCAGCAGCTTATCTGGCCAGGCCGGCCGAGATACGCAGTATTTT CASSLSGQAGRDTQYF
TRBD2 TRBJ2-2 NA TRBV6-1 TGTGCCAGCAGGGGACTAGCGGGAGTCGGGGAGCTGTTTTTT CASRGLAGVGELFF
TRBD1 TRBJ2-1 NA TRBV18 TGTGCCAGCTCACCACCCGCCTCGGGACAGGGGAGAAGTGAGCAGTTCTTC CASSPPASGQGRSEQFF
TRBD2 TRBJ2-1 few TRBV7-2 TGTGCCAGCAGCTCGACTAGCGGCTCCTACAATGAGCAGTTCTTC CASSSTSGSYNEQFF
NA TRBJ1-2 NA TRBV30 TGTGCCTGGAGTGACCCCGGGGGGGGGCGAAACTATGGCTACACCTTC CAWSDPGGGRNYGYTF
NA TRBJ2-3 NA TRBV5-1 TGCGCCAGCAGCTCCAGGGTCGCAGATACGCAGTATTTT CASSSRVADTQYF
NA TRBJ2-7 few TRBV28 TGTGCCAGCCATTCCAGAGGCGCAGGGTACGGCGAGCAGTACTTC CASHSRGAGYGEQYF
TRBD1 TRBJ1-3 NA TRBV7-8 TGTGCCAGCAGCTTGGACGGACAGGGGGCGGAAGGAAACACCATATATTTT CASSLDGQGAEGNTIYF
TRBD2 TRBJ2-1 NA TRBV9 TGTGCCAGCAGTAAGGGACTAGAGGTATATGAGCAGTTCTTC CASSKGLEVYEQFF
NA TRBJ2-1 few TRBV10-3 TGTGCCATCTCGCGCCAGATGGGGGGGACAGGCAATGAGCAGTTCTTC CAISRQMGGTGNEQFF
NA TRBJ1-5 NA TRBV2 TGTGCCAGCAGCGGGGGGCACGGTAGCAATCAGCCCCAGCATTTT CASSGGHGSNQPQHF
NA TRBJ1-5 few TRBV28 TGTGCCAGCATCCAATGGGGCCAGCCCCAGCATTTT CASIQWGQPQHF
TRBD1 TRBJ2-5 few TRBV7-2 TGTGCCAGCAGCCCCGGGACAGGGGGCGAGACCCAGTACTTC CASSPGTGGETQYF
TRBD1 TRBJ2-4 few TRBV5-4 TGTGCCAGCAGACTTTTCGGACAGGGATCGAACATTCAGTACTTC CASRLFGQGSNIQYF
NA TRBJ2-3 few TRBV9 TGTGCCAGCAGCCCCCTCGTCACAGATACGCAGTATTTT CASSPLVTDTQYF
NA TRBJ2-6 NA TRBV5-1 TGCGCCAGCAGCCCGCTAGCGACTGGGGCCAACGTCCTGACTTTC CASSPLATGANVLTF
TRBD2 TRBJ2-1 few TRBV19 TGTGCCAGTAGTGCAATGCTAGCGGGTGAGCAGTTCTTC CASSAMLAGEQFF
NA TRBJ1-2 few TRBV7-2 TGTGCCAGCAGCGTAGACTATTTGGACACCTTC CASSVDYLDTF
NA TRBJ2-7 NA TRBV7-9 TGTGCCAGCAGCTCCTCAGGATCTGAGCAGTACTTC CASSSSGSEQYF
NA TRBJ2-6 few TRBV29-1 TGCAGCGCCAATCTAGGGGCTGGGGCCAACGTCCTGACTTTC CSANLGAGANVLTF
TRBD2 TRBJ2-1 NA TRBV2 TGTGCCAGCTCCGGTAGCGGGTTTTACAATGAGCAGTTCTTC CASSGSGFYNEQFF
TRBD2 TRBJ2-1 NA TRBV5-1 TGCGCCAGCAGCTTGGACCCAGGGACTAGCGGGTGGTACAATGAGCAGTTCTTC CASSLDPGTSGWYNEQFF
TRBD1 TRBJ1-1 few TRBV10-3 TGTGCCATCAGTGAAAGGGACAGGGGGACTGAAGCTTTCTTT CAISERDRGTEAFF
TRBD2 TRBJ2-5 NA TRBV5-1 TGCGCCAGCGCGGGGGCTAGCGGGAGTGGGTACCAAGAGACCCAGTACTTC CASAGASGSGYQETQYF
NA TRBJ2-5 few TRBV5-6 TGTGCCAGCAGCTTTTTAGCTGCCGATGGGGAGACCCAGTACTTC CASSFLAADGETQYF
NA TRBJ2-7 NA TRBV15 TGTGCCACCAGCGCGCAAGGGGTGCAGTACTTC CATSAQGVQYF
TRBD1 TRBJ1-4 NA TRBV28 TGTGCCAGCAGTTTCCAACAGGGGGGGAGTGAAAAACTGTTTTTT CASSFQQGGSEKLFF
NA TRBJ2-7 NA TRBV5-1 TGCGCTACAGCTTGGCAGGCAGGCGCATCCTACGAGCAGTACTTC CATAWQAGASYEQYF
NA TRBJ2-6 few TRBV6-6 TGTGCCAGCAGTTACTCGAGCCCTGGGGCCAACGTCCTGACTTTC CASSYSSPGANVLTF
NA TRBJ1-3 NA TRBV28 TGTGCCAGCAGTGCCAGGGTCTCTGGAAACACCATATATTTT CASSARVSGNTIYF
NA TRBJ2-3 NA TRBV7-2 TGTGCCAGCAGCTTAGAGAGGCGGCGGGGAGATACGCAGTATTTT CASSLERRRGDTQYF
TRBD1 TRBJ1-1 NA TRBV30 TGTGCCTGGAGTCGGGTGACAGGGGGAACTGAAGCTTTCTTT CAWSRVTGGTEAFF
NA TRBJ1-1 NA TRBV25-1 TGTGCCAGCGTGAAGGCGGGGCAGGGAGTCCCTGAAGCTTTCTTT CASVKAGQGVPEAFF
NA TRBJ1-1 few TRBV18 TGTGCCAGCTCACCTGACAGTGCTGAAGCTTTCTTT CASSPDSAEAFF
TRBD2 TRBJ2-2 few TRBV2 TGTGCCGGGACTAGCGGGAGTGGCACCGGGGAGCTGTTTTTT CAGTSGSGTGELFF